Listed below are T cell receptor beta chains from one sample, sequenced in a study of T cell changes during pregnancy in multiple sclerosis. TCRdb keeps only in-frame clones here, not all; method: immunoSEQ multiplex PCR. This sample yields 65,000 to 85,000 clones, of which roughly 92% are seen a single time; around 0.2% belongs to the top ten. Here the sequenced sample was CD4+ T cells from peripheral blood mononuclear cells, taken before pregnancy. Source of these receptors: a female donor with multiple sclerosis, enrolled in a pregnancy study. CDR3s include the opening cysteine and the closing phenylalanine or tryptophan. The D gene is left open where the match is weak. Rows give clone size only sometimes, using once, few, many, or a class for an expanded clone.

D gene	clone size	J gene	V gene	CDR3 protein	CDR3 DNA
NA	NA	TRBJ2-3	TRBV14	CASSHRAGPLTDTQYF	TGTGCCAGCAGCCACCGGGCGGGACCTCTCACAGATACGCAGTATTTT
NA	NA	TRBJ2-1	TRBV27	CASSSLRQGGFNEQFF	TGTGCCAGCAGTTCTCTTCGACAGGGAGGCTTCAATGAGCAGTTCTTC
NA	NA	TRBJ1-4	TRBV9	CASSPTLGEKLFF	TGTGCCAGCAGCCCTACTCTGGGCGAAAAACTGTTTTTT
TRBD1	NA	TRBJ2-6	TRBV4-2	CASSPWTGKNSGANVLTF	TGTGCCAGCAGCCCTTGGACAGGGAAGAACTCTGGGGCCAACGTCCTGACTTTC
NA	NA	TRBJ1-2	TRBV28	CASIGAGAYYGYTF	TGTGCCAGCATTGGGGCAGGGGCGTACTATGGCTACACCTTC
TRBD1	NA	TRBJ2-7	TRBV15	CATSGPGQGYEQYF	TGTGCCACCAGCGGACCGGGACAGGGCTACGAGCAGTACTTC
NA	NA	TRBJ2-6	TRBV28	CASSFRTSGTGANVLTF	TGTGCCAGCAGTTTTCGAACTTCAGGGACTGGGGCCAACGTCCTGACTTTC
TRBD1	NA	TRBJ1-3	TRBV6-1	CASSGDRAGNTIYF	TGTGCCAGCAGTGGTGACAGGGCTGGAAACACCATATATTTT
NA	NA	TRBJ1-1	TRBV18	CATSPLTGNTEAFF	TGTGCCACCTCGCCCCTCACAGGTAACACTGAAGCTTTCTTT
NA	NA	TRBJ1-5	TRBV25-1	CASSDPGIGQPQHF	TGTGCCAGCAGTGATCCAGGGATCGGCCAGCCCCAGCATTTT
NA	NA	TRBJ1-4	TRBV27	CASSPLATNEKLFF	TGTGCCAGCAGCCCTTTAGCAACTAATGAAAAACTGTTTTTT
TRBD2	NA	TRBJ2-1	TRBV7-3	CASSLGLAGGDINEQFF	TGTGCCAGCAGCTTAGGACTAGCGGGAGGGGATATCAATGAGCAGTTCTTC
NA	NA	TRBJ1-1	TRBV5-1	CASSLTFLNTEAFF	TGCGCCAGCAGTCTGACATTCTTGAACACTGAAGCTTTCTTT
NA	NA	TRBJ2-1	TRBV4-1	CASSLPSSSGEQFF	TGCGCCAGCAGTCTTCCCTCTTCTAGTGGTGAGCAGTTCTTC
NA	NA	TRBJ2-2	TRBV5-1	CASRGGQTNTGELFF	TGCGCCAGCAGGGGTGGACAGACGAACACCGGGGAGCTGTTTTTT
NA	NA	TRBJ2-7	TRBV5-1	CASRDGGPWRGHRYEQYF	TGCGCCAGCCGGGATGGGGGGCCTTGGCGGGGGCACCGTTACGAGCAGTACTTC
NA	NA	TRBJ2-3	TRBV6-1	CASRGDFLTDTQYF	TGTGCCAGCAGGGGGGACTTCCTCACAGATACGCAGTATTTT
NA	NA	TRBJ2-2	TRBV25-1	CASSAAGSTGELFF	TGTGCCAGCAGTGCGGCAGGGTCTACCGGGGAGCTGTTTTTT
NA	NA	TRBJ2-3	TRBV4-2	CASSQETGSTQYF	TGTGCCAGCAGCCAAGAGACGGGGAGTACGCAGTATTTT
TRBD2	NA	TRBJ2-5	TRBV5-6	CASSLETSGRETQYF	TGTGCCAGCAGCTTGGAAACTAGCGGGAGGGAGACCCAGTACTTC
TRBD1	NA	TRBJ1-6	TRBV6-6	CASRDREGSPLHF	TGTGCCAGCAGGGACAGGGAAGGATCACCCCTCCACTTT
TRBD1	NA	TRBJ2-3	TRBV9	CASSLTGQVSTDTQYF	TGTGCCAGCAGCCTTACCGGACAGGTTAGCACAGATACGCAGTATTTT
NA	NA	TRBJ2-3	TRBV11-2	CASSAIRGDTQYF	TGTGCCAGCAGCGCGATCCGGGGAGATACGCAGTATTTT
TRBD1	NA	TRBJ1-6	TRBV30	CAWRGTGAPPLHF	TGTGCCTGGAGGGGGACAGGGGCCCCACCCCTCCACTTT
NA	once	TRBJ1-5	TRBV15	CATSKGRALNQPQHF	TGTGCCACCAGCAAGGGCAGGGCGTTGAATCAGCCCCAGCATTTT
NA	NA	TRBJ2-7	TRBV5-4	CASSSGRDRPHEQYF	TGTGCCAGCAGCTCGGGGAGGGACAGGCCCCACGAGCAGTACTTC
TRBD2	NA	TRBJ2-1	TRBV4-2	CASSLGTSGIYEQFF	TGTGCCAGCAGCCTCGGGACTAGCGGGATCTATGAGCAGTTCTTC
TRBD2	NA	TRBJ2-7	TRBV6-1	CASSPSGYEQYF	TGTGCCAGCAGTCCTAGCGGCTACGAGCAGTACTTC
NA	NA	TRBJ2-5	TRBV5-1	CASSLWQIQETQYF	TGCGCCAGCAGCTTGTGGCAGATCCAAGAGACCCAGTACTTC
TRBD1	NA	TRBJ1-6	TRBV6-5	CASSYSGDRSYSPLHF	TGTGCCAGCAGTTACTCGGGGGACAGATCATATTCACCCCTCCACTTT
TRBD1	NA	TRBJ2-7	TRBV30	CAWRIARDRYYEQYF	TGTGCCTGGAGGATCGCCCGGGACAGATACTACGAGCAGTACTTC
TRBD2	NA	TRBJ2-1	TRBV30	CAWSSKGGSSYNEQFF	TGTGCCTGGAGTTCTAAAGGCGGGAGCTCCTACAATGAGCAGTTCTTC
NA	NA	TRBJ2-5	TRBV5-8	CASSLAGGTQYF	TGTGCCAGCAGCTTGGCCGGAGGGACCCAGTACTTC
NA	NA	TRBJ2-1	TRBV4-1	CASSPDRITAEQFF	TGCGCCAGCAGCCCAGACAGGATTACTGCTGAGCAGTTCTTC
NA	NA	TRBJ2-2	TRBV7-9	CASSFSEGIGELFF	TGTGCCAGCAGCTTCTCTGAGGGCATCGGGGAGCTGTTTTTT
NA	NA	TRBJ1-4	TRBV5-8	CASSRRGGKLFF	TGTGCCAGCAGCCGGCGGGGGGGAAAACTGTTTTTT
NA	NA	TRBJ1-4	TRBV5-4	CASSQGANEKLFF	TGTGCCAGCAGCCAGGGCGCTAATGAAAAACTGTTTTTT
NA	NA	TRBJ2-1	TRBV7-9	CASSLGEGGAYNEQFF	TGTGCCAGCAGCTTAGGGGAGGGGGGCGCCTACAATGAGCAGTTCTTC
NA	NA	TRBJ2-7	TRBV28	CASSREVLTYEQYF	TGTGCCAGCAGTCGCGAGGTACTAACCTACGAGCAGTACTTC
NA	NA	TRBJ2-5	TRBV30	CAWTISETQYF	TGTGCCTGGACTATCTCGGAGACCCAGTACTTC
NA	NA	TRBJ1-2	TRBV14	CASSQSGANYGYTF	TGTGCCAGCAGCCAAAGTGGAGCTAACTATGGCTACACCTTC
TRBD1	NA	TRBJ2-2	TRBV9	CASSFTGGASTGELFF	TGTGCCAGCAGCTTTACAGGGGGCGCGAGCACCGGGGAGCTGTTTTTT
NA	NA	TRBJ2-1	TRBV11-2	CASSLERAYNEQFF	TGTGCCAGCAGCTTAGAGAGGGCTTACAATGAGCAGTTCTTC
TRBD1	NA	TRBJ2-7	TRBV9	CASSVVDRAVGEQYF	TGTGCCAGCAGCGTAGTAGACAGGGCCGTCGGGGAGCAGTACTTC
TRBD1	NA	TRBJ2-5	TRBV28	CASSPTGVRETQYF	TGTGCCAGCAGTCCTACAGGGGTACGCGAGACCCAGTACTTC
NA	NA	TRBJ1-2	TRBV6-1	CASSEAATGTYGYTF	TGTGCCAGCAGTGAAGCAGCGACAGGTACCTATGGCTACACCTTC
NA	NA	TRBJ1-2	TRBV5-1	CASSLARRVDGYTF	TGCGCCAGCAGCTTGGCCCGCAGGGTAGATGGCTACACCTTC
TRBD2	NA	TRBJ2-1	TRBV19	CASSPLSGRGIGGDSNEQFF	TGTGCCAGTAGTCCCCTTAGCGGGAGAGGGATAGGTGGGGATTCGAATGAGCAGTTCTTC
NA	NA	TRBJ2-1	TRBV27	CASSLMVALNEQFF	TGTGCCAGCAGTTTGATGGTAGCGTTGAATGAGCAGTTCTTC
NA	once	TRBJ1-1	TRBV7-3	CASSLSEGTEAFF	TGTGCCAGCAGCTTAAGTGAGGGCACTGAAGCTTTCTTT
TRBD2	NA	TRBJ2-7	TRBV5-4	CASSSGLVNEQYF	TGTGCCAGCAGTTCGGGACTAGTGAACGAGCAGTACTTC
TRBD1	NA	TRBJ1-2	TRBV6-5	CASSSSDRAHGYTF	TGTGCCAGCAGTTCCTCTGACAGGGCCCATGGCTACACCTTC
NA	NA	TRBJ1-1	TRBV7-7	CASSLLANTEAFF	TGTGCCAGCAGCTTACTAGCGAACACTGAAGCTTTCTTT